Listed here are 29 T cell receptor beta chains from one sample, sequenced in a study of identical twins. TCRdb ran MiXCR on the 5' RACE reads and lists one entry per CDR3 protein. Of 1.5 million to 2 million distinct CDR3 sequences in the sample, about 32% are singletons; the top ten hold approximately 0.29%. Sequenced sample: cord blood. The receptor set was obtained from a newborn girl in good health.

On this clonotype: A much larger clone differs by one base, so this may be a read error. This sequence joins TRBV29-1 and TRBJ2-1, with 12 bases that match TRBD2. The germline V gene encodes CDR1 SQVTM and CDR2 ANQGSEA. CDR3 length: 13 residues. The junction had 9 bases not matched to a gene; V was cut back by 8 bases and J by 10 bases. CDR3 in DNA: TGCAGCTTCCGGACTAGCGGGACTAACGAGCAGTTCTTC. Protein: CSFRTSGTNEQFF.

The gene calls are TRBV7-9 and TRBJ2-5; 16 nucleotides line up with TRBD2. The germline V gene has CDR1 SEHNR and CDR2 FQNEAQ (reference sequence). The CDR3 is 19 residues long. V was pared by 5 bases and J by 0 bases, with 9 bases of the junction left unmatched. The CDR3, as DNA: TGTGCCAGCAGCGCGATCCCGGGACTAGCGGGGGGGTACCAAGAGACCCAGTACTTC. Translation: CASSAIPGLAGGYQETQYF.

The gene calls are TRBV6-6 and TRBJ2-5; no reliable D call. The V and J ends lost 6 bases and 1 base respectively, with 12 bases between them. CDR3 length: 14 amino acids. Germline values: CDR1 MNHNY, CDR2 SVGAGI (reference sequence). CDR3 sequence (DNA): TGTGCCAGCAGCCGCAACAGTTTCCAAGAGACCCAGTACTTC. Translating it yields CASSRNSFQETQYF.

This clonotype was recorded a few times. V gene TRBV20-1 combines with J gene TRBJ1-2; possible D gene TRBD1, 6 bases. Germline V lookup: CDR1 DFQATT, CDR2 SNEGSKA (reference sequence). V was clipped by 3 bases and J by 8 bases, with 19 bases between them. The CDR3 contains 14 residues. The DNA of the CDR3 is TGCAGTGCTAGGAGGACCGGGGGGGCGCAGGGCTACACCTTC. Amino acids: CSARRTGGAQGYTF.

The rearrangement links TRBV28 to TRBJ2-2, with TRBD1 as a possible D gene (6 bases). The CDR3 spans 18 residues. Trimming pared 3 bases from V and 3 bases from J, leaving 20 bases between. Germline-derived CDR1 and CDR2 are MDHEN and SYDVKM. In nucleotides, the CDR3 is TGTGCCAGCAGTTTTACACCATACAGGGAAGAAGACACCGGGGAGCTGTTTTTT. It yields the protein CASSFTPYREEDTGELFF.

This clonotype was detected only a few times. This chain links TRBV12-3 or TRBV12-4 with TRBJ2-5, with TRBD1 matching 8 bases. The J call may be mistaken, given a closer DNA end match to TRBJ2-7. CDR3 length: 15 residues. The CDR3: CASSFGGTGVFEQYF. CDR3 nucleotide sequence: TGTGCCAGCAGTTTCGGCGGGACAGGTGTCTTCGAGCAGTACTTC.

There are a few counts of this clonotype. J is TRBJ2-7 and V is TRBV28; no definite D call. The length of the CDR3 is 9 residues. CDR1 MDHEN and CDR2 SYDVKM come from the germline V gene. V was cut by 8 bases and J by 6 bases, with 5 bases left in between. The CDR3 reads CASGIEQYF. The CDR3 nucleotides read TGTGCCAGCGGTATCGAGCAGTACTTC. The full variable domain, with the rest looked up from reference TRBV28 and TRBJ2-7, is DVKVTQSSRYLVKRTGEKVFLECVQDMDHENMFWYRQDPGLGLRLIYFSYDVKMKEKGDIPEGYSVSREKKERFSLILESASTNQTSMYLCASGIEQYFGPGTRLTVT.

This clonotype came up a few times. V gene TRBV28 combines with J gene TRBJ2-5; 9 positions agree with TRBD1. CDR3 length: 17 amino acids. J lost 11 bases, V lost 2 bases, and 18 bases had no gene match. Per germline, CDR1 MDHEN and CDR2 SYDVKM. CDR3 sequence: CASSLGAGTGRYNEQYF. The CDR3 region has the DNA TGTGCCAGCAGTTTAGGGGCCGGGACAGGGCGATACAATGAGCAGTACTTC.

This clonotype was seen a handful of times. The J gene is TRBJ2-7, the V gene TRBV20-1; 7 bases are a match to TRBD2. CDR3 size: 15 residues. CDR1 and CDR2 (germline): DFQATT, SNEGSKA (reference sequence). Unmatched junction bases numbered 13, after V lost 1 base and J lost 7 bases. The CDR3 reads CSARAAGREHYEQYF. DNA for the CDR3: TGCAGTGCTAGAGCCGCAGGGAGGGAACATTATGAGCAGTACTTC.

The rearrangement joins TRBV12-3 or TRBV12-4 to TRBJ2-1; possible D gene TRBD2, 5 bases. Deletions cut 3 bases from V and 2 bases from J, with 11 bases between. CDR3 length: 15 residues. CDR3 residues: CASSLSGQPYNEQFF. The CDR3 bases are TGTGCCAGCAGTTTGAGCGGTCAGCCCTACAATGAGCAGTTCTTC.

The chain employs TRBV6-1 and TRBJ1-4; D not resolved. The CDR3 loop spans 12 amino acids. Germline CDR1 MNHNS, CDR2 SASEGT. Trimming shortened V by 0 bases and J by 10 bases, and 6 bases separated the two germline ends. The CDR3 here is CASSEAGTKLFF. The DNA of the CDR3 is TGTGCCAGCAGTGAAGCGGGAACAAAACTGTTTTTT.

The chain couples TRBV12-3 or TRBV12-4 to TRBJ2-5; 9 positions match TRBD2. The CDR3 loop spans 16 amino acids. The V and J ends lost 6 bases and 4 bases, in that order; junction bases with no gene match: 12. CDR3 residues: CASSDSRREGRETQYF. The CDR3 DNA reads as TGTGCCAGCAGCGACTCCCGGCGGGAGGGTAGAGAGACCCAGTACTTC.

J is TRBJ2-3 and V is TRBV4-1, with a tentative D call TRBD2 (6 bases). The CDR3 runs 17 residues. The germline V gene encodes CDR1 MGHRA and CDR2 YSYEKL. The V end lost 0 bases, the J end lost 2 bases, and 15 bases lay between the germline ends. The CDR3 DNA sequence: TGCGCCAGCAGCCAAGATCGGCCAGGGAGGTCCACAGATACGCAGTATTTT. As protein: CASSQDRPGRSTDTQYF.

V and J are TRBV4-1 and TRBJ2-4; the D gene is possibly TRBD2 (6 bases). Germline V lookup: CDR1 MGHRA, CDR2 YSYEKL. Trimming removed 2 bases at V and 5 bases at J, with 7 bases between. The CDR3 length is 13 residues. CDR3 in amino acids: CASSQWGENIQYF. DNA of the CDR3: TGCGCCAGCAGCCAATGGGGGGAAAACATTCAGTACTTC.

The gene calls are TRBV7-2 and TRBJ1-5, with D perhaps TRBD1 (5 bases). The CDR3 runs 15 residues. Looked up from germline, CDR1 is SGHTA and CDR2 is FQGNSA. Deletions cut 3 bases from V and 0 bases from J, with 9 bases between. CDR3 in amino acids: CASSFGANSNQPQHF. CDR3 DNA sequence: TGTGCCAGCAGCTTCGGGGCAAATAGCAATCAGCCCCAGCATTTT.

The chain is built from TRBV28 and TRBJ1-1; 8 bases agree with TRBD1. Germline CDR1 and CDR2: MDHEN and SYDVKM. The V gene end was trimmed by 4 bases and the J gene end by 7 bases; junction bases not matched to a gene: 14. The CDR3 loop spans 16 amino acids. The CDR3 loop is CASSYRAQTGGSEAFF. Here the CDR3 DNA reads TGTGCCAGCAGTTACCGTGCCCAAACAGGGGGGAGTGAAGCTTTCTTT.

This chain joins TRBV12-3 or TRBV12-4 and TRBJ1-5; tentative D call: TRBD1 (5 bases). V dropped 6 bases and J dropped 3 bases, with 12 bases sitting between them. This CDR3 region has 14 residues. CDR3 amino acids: CASRRDRPNQPQHF. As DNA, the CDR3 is TGTGCCAGCAGGAGGGACCGACCCAATCAGCCCCAGCATTTT.

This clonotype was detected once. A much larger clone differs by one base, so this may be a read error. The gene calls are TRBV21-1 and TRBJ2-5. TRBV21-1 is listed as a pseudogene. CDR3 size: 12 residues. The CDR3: CASSNARETQYF. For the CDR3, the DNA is TGTGCCAGCAGCAACGCACGAGAGACCCAGTACTTC.

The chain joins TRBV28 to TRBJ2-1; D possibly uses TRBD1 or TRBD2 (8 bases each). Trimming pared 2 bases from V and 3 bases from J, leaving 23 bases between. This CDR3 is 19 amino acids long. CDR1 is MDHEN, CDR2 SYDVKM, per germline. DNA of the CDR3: TGTGCCAGCAGTTTAGATCAGGGGGCAGGGACTAGAAACTACAATGAGCAGTTCTTC. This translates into CASSLDQGAGTRNYNEQFF.

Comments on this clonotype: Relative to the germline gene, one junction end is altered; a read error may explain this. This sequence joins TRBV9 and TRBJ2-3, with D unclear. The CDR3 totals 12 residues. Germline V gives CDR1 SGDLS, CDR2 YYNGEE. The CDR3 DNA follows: TGTACCAGCAGCGTGGGGACAGATACGCAGTATTTT. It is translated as CTSSVGTDTQYF.

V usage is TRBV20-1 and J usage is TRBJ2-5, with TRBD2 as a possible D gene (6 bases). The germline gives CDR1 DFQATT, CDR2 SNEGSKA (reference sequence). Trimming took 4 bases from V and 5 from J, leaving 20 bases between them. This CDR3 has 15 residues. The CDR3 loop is CSATGGVYVGETQYF. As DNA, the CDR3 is TGCAGTGCTACGGGCGGGGTATACGTGGGGGAGACCCAGTACTTC.

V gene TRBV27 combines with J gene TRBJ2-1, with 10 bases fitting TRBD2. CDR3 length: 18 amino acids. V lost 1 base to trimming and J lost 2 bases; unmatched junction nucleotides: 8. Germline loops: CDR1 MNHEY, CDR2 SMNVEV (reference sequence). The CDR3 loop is CASSLLRTSGETYNEQFF. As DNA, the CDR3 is TGTGCCAGCAGTTTATTGCGAACTAGCGGGGAAACCTACAATGAGCAGTTCTTC.

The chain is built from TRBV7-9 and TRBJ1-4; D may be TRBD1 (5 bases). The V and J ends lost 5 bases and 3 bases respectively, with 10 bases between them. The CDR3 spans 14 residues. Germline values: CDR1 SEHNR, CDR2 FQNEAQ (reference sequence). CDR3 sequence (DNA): TGTGCCAGCAGCCTTTACAGGCCTAATGAAAAACTGTTTTTT. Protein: CASSLYRPNEKLFF.

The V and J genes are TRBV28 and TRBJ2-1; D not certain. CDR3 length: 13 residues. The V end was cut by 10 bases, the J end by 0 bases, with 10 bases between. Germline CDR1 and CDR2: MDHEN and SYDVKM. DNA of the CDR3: TGTGCCACCCGGATTGGCTCCTACAATGAGCAGTTCTTC. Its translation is CATRIGSYNEQFF.

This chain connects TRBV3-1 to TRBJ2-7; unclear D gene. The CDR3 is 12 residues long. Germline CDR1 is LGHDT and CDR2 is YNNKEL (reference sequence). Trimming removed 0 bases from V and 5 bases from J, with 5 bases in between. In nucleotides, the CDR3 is TGTGCCAGCAGCCAAGATTTCGACGAGCAGTACTTC. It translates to CASSQDFDEQYF.

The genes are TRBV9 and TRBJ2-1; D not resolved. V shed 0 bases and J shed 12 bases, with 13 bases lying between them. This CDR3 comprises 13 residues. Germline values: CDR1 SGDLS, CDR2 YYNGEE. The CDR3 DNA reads TGTGCCAGCAGCGTAGAACGGCCAGACGGGCAGTTCTTC. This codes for CASSVERPDGQFF.

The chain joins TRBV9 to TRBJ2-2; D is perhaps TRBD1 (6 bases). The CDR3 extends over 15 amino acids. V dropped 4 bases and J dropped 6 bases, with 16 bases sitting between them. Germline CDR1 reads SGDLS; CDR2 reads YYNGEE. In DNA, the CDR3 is TGTGCCAGCAGCCCAAGAGAACAGGGTGCCGGGGAGCTGTTTTTT. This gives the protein CASSPREQGAGELFF.

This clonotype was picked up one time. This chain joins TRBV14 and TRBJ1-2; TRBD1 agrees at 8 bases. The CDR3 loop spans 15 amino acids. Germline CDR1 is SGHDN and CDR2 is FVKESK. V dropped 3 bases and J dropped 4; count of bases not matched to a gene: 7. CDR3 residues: CASSQGQVSLYGYTF. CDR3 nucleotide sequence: TGTGCCAGCAGCCAGGGACAGGTGTCACTCTATGGCTACACCTTC.

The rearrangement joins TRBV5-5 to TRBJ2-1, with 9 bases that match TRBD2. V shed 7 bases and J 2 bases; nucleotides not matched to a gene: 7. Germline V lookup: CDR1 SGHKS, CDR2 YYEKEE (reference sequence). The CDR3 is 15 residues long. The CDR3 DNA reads TGTGCCAGCCTGGTGGTAGCGGGAGCCTACAATGAGCAGTTCTTC. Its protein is CASLVVAGAYNEQFF.